This entry features one T cell receptor beta chain sequence. The CDR3 consists of 14 residues. Germline V gene sequence: CDR1 SGHRS, CDR2 YFSETQ. The V end was cut by 3 bases, the J end by 0 bases, with 4 bases between. This sample is part of a study of T cell changes during pregnancy in multiple sclerosis. Clones were sequenced by immunoSEQ multiplex PCR, and TCRdb holds only the in-frame ones, with some missing. In the table there are around 80,000 clones, about 91% of which are singletons. The specimen comprised peripheral blood, sampled before pregnancy. The chain is built from TRBV5-1 and TRBJ2-6; no definite D call. This TCR derives from a female donor with multiple sclerosis, enrolled in a pregnancy study. CDR3 amino acids: CASSYSSGANVLTF. The CDR3 DNA sequence: TGCGCCAGCAGCTACAGCTCTGGGGCCAACGTCCTGACTTTC.